The sequence of this T cell receptor beta chain was determined in a study of blood T cells in healthy people across ages (dated by TCRdb to about 2015). About the full investigation: In model experiments, template switching captured roughly one uniquely barcoded TCR beta cDNA molecule for every two T cells. The study analyzed two additional independent replicas of 1 million unique cDNA reads from the same blood draw for two donors, one aged 18 to 29 and one aged 80 or older. To track age-related changes in TCR beta repertoire diversity, the study relied on deep sequencing normalized with unique cDNA molecular identifiers. Donors were grouped into four age groups: young (average 16 years), middle-aged (roughly 38), aged (over 55) and long-lived (roughly 80). Donors of different ages were randomly distributed across sequencing lanes to avoid experimental bias.

Systemically healthy Caucasian individuals from Russia, 35 to 40 in total and aged about 6 to 95 years, were included as donors. Each donor gave ten milliliters of peripheral blood, collected into EDTA-treated Vacutainer tubes. Ficoll-Paque density-gradient centrifugation was used to isolate PBMCs, with at least 7 million per sample. Total RNA, at least 6 micrograms per sample, was extracted from PBMCs with Trizol reagent. For every donor, flow cytometry on a PBMC aliquot measured the percentage of naive CD45RAhigh/CD27high T cells. Concerning this clonotype itself: What this receptor recognizes is not known. The input lacks base qualities; no much larger clone sits a single base away.

Study-wide conclusions, independent of this receptor: As age increased, observed TCR beta diversity per million T cells dropped in a roughly linear way, and a significant reduction was already evident by age roughly 36. Because donor CMV infection status was unknown, age-related changes in expanded clonotypes were potentially confounded. Estimates of total diversity from one million sequenced T cells were regarded as lower bounds and underestimates. Compared with the aged group, more naive CD4+ T cells, fewer expanded clones and increased TCR diversity were shown by the long-lived group, suggesting age selection. Because profiling used bulk unsorted PBMCs, naive and antigen-experienced compartments could not be compared conclusively. Observed TCR beta diversity correlated strongly with the percentage of naive T cells measured by flow cytometry.

Including cysteine and phenylalanine, the CDR3 has 16 amino acids. Kept here is only the CDR3 DNA, which spans 48 bases and is read in frame from base 1. The germline V gene encodes CDR1 MNHNY and CDR2 SVGAGI (reference sequence). Germline trimming: 6 bases from V, 2 bases from J; junction bases outside gene matches: 8. The library was produced with 5' RACE. Sequencing was performed on an Illumina HiSeq 2500. The second PCR ran for roughly 7 to 12 cycles and used a J-beta primer mix along with a sample-barcoded 5' primer. A template-switch 5' adaptor carrying 12 random nucleotides introduced a unique molecular identifier onto each TCR beta cDNA molecule. Each sample yielded at least 3 million CDR3-containing paired-end reads. First-strand cDNA synthesis was performed from all RNA using the Mint cDNA synthesis kit, with priming by a TRBC-specific oligonucleotide. After uracil-DNA glycosylase treatment, a first 18-cycle PCR used universal primers M1SS and BC2_uni_R on all cDNA. The authors' analysis ran thus. For normalization, 1 million high-quality reads were randomly selected from each sample, with every read carrying a distinct molecular identifier. Reads with shared molecular identifiers were discarded instead of being binned into consensus sequences. MiTCR, with a Q25 quality threshold and the strictest error-elimination algorithm, was used for CDR3 identification, clonotype clustering and error correction. A nonparametric unseen species model using Euler transformation provided a lower-bound estimate of total TCR beta diversity. TCRdb applied fastp at Q25 and MiXCR to the public reads, then kept only in-frame beta chains. Records with the same CDR3 protein are collapsed into one entry carrying the most frequent genes and DNA. These V and J calls are TCRdb output, not the study's own analysis. The sample table lists some 750,000 distinct CDR3 sequences, about 24% of them with a count of one. In total, the top ten clones hold about 22% of the sample.

The receptor chain draws on TRBV6-6 and TRBJ2-7, with 12 junctional bases fitting TRBD2. The clonotype comes from a man between 65 and 85 years old in good health. Sequenced input: blood. The CDR3 protein sequence reads: CASSHTSGGLAYEQYF. Read as DNA, the sequence is TGTGCCAGCAGCCACACTAGCGGGGGGCTGGCCTACGAGCAGTACTTC.